The sequence of this T cell receptor (beta chain) was determined in a study of molecular identifiers for immune sequencing clone quantification. Whole-study context: Four of five splits of RNA from 20,000 or 100,000 naive CD8 cells were sequenced in replicates.

CDR1 is MDHEN, CDR2 SYDVKM, per germline. This CDR3 comprises 15 residues. Every naive CD8 library was made from between roughly 19,000 and 1,000,000 sorted cells with 10%, 30% or 50% RNA. A note on this clonotype: Its antigen is as yet unknown. Given a much more abundant clone one base away, this may be a read error.

TCRdb analysed the PCR reads with MiXCR anew, one entry per CDR3 protein. The data hold roughly 71,000 distinct CDR3 sequences, with less than 20% observed a single time. The study, taken as a whole, reports: Clones that had above 20 RNA copies took up over 97% of effector molecules but under 1% in naive cells.

V gene TRBV28 combines with J gene TRBJ2-7; 11 bases match TRBD2. Sequenced material: naive CD8+ T cells from blood, with Jurkat cell RNA spiked in. Noted subset: FACS-sorted CD8+CD4-CCR7+CD45RA+ naive T cells. The source is a human donor in good health. Some libraries in this study had Jurkat cell RNA spiked in. CDR3 coding DNA: TGTACCAGCAGCTTACTAGCGGGAGAGAACTACGAGCAGTACTTC. Its translation is CTSSLLAGENYEQYF. Full variable domain (outside the CDR3, taken from reference TRBV28 and TRBJ2-7): DVKVTQSSRYLVKRTGEKVFLECVQDMDHENMFWYRQDPGLGLRLIYFSYDVKMKEKGDIPEGYSVSREKKERFSLILESASTNQTSMYLCTSSLLAGENYEQYFGPGTRLTVT.